Listed below are T cell receptor beta chains from one sample, sequenced in a study of control samples from healthy donors and cancer patients. Here immunoSEQ multiplex PCR was the method, and the copy in TCRdb shows in-frame clones only, minus some. The data show about 55,000 clones, with over 75% seen just once and approximately 3.8% held by the top ten. The sequenced material came from blood. The receptors derive from a man in his fifties or sixties in good health. The CDR3 runs from the conserved cysteine through the conserved F or W. A D gene is named only where the DNA matches it firmly. Part of the rows lack a size; the others show once, few, many or a class for expanded clones.

D gene	clone size	V gene	J gene	CDR3 DNA	CDR3 protein
.	.	TRBV27	TRBJ2-1	TGTGCCAGCAGTTTCGAGAGGTCCTACAATGAGCAGTTCTTC	CASSFERSYNEQFF
.	.	TRBV28	TRBJ1-2	TGTGCCACAGCGGGGTTCGGCTATGGCTACACCTTC	CATAGFGYGYTF
.	.	TRBV21-1	TRBJ1-4	TGTGCCAGCACCAGAGGGGACGGAGGGGAAAAACTGTTTTTT	CASTRGDGGEKLFF
TRBD1	.	TRBV5-4	TRBJ1-4	TGTGCCAGCAGCAGGGACAGGGACGAAAAACTGTTTTTT	CASSRDRDEKLFF
TRBD1	.	TRBV5-1	TRBJ1-2	TGCGCCAGCAGCTACGGACAGGGGGCCAACCACTATGGCTACACCTTC	CASSYGQGANHYGYTF
.	.	TRBV5-5	TRBJ2-7	TGTGCCAGCAGTCCCGAGGGGGGGTCCTACGAGCAGTACTTC	CASSPEGGSYEQYF
.	.	TRBV5-1	TRBJ1-3	TGCGCCAGCAGCTGGTCGGGGCAGGCTAACACCATATATTTT	CASSWSGQANTIYF
.	.	TRBV5-1	TRBJ2-7	TGCGCCAGCAGCGCCGGGCTCGTATCCTACGAGCAGTACTTC	CASSAGLVSYEQYF
TRBD1	.	TRBV6-2/TRBV6-3	TRBJ1-1	TGTGCCAGCAGCCGCTTCACAGGGGGGAGTGAAGCTTTCTTT	CASSRFTGGSEAFF
.	.	TRBV2	TRBJ2-7	TGTGCCATTTCGGGACTTGTCTCCTACGAGCAGTACTTC	CAISGLVSYEQYF
TRBD2	few	TRBV2	TRBJ2-1	TGTGCCAGCAGTGAAGAGGGACTAGACTACAATGAGCAGTTCTTC	CASSEEGLDYNEQFF
.	.	TRBV25-1	TRBJ2-1	TGTGCCAGCAGTGAATGGCCGACCTACAATGAGCAGTTCTTC	CASSEWPTYNEQFF
.	.	TRBV27	TRBJ2-3	TGTGCCAGCAGTTGGAGGGGCACAGATACGCAGTATTTT	CASSWRGTDTQYF
.	.	TRBV6-5	TRBJ1-1	TGTGCCAGCGGGAACACCCAGAACACTGAAGCTTTCTTT	CASGNTQNTEAFF
.	.	TRBV30	TRBJ2-3	TGTGCCTGGAGTCCTAAGGGGGATACGCAGTATTTT	CAWSPKGDTQYF
TRBD1	.	TRBV30	TRBJ1-1	TGTGCCTGGAGTGGTCAGGGGGGGGCAGGCACTGAAGCTTTCTTT	CAWSGQGGAGTEAFF
TRBD2	.	TRBV18	TRBJ2-5	TGTGCCAGCTCACAACTAGCGGGAGGGCTTGAGACCCAGTACTTC	CASSQLAGGLETQYF
TRBD1	few	TRBV28	TRBJ2-7	TGTGCCAGCAGCTCCGGGACAGGGGGCGTAGCCTACGAGCAGTACTTC	CASSSGTGGVAYEQYF
TRBD1	.	TRBV7-3	TRBJ2-7	TGTGCCAGCAGCTTAACAGGGGGCTTAACCTACGAGCAGTACTTC	CASSLTGGLTYEQYF
.	.	TRBV18	TRBJ2-2	TGTGCCACCCCTGGGAAAGGTGTTAGCACCGGGGAGCTGTTTTTT	CATPGKGVSTGELFF
.	.	TRBV24-1	TRBJ2-3	TGTGCCACCAGTGATTTGGGGGGGGCCCCCGATACGCAGTATTTT	CATSDLGGAPDTQYF
TRBD1	.	TRBV10-2	TRBJ1-5	TGCGCCAGCAGTGAGATGTTGACAGGGACTCAGCCCCAGCATTTT	CASSEMLTGTQPQHF
.	.	TRBV24-1	TRBJ1-5	TGTGCCACCAGTGATTTTGACAGGTATAGCAATCAGCCCCAGCATTTT	CATSDFDRYSNQPQHF
TRBD2	.	TRBV28	TRBJ2-7	TGTGCCCCCAAGAGGGGACTAGCGGAACTCGGGTACGAGCAGTACTTC	CAPKRGLAELGYEQYF
TRBD1	once	TRBV4-1	TRBJ1-2	TGCGCCAGCAGCCAGGACAGGGGAGTTAACTATGGCTACACCTTC	CASSQDRGVNYGYTF
.	.	TRBV28	TRBJ1-5	TGTGCCAGCAGTCCCCCTTACAGGGAAAACAATCAGCCCCAGCATTTT	CASSPPYRENNQPQHF
TRBD2	.	TRBV5-6	TRBJ2-1	TGTGCCAGCAGTTTCGGGACTAGCGGGAGAGAAGATGAGCAGTTCTTC	CASSFGTSGREDEQFF
.	few	TRBV30	TRBJ1-1	TGTGCCTGGAGTGTCGGTCGGGGAACTGAAGCTTTCTTT	CAWSVGRGTEAFF
.	.	TRBV18	TRBJ1-1	TGTGCCAGCTCCATCCAAACACGCGGGGCCCTCCCGGGGAACACTGAAGCTTTCTTT	CASSIQTRGALPGNTEAFF
TRBD2	few	TRBV25-1	TRBJ2-5	TGTGCCAGCAGTGATGCTAGCGGGAGTCCGGAGACCCAGTACTTC	CASSDASGSPETQYF
.	once	TRBV6-2/TRBV6-3	TRBJ2-5	TGTGCCAGCAGTTACTCGAAAGAGACCCAGTACTTC	CASSYSKETQYF
.	.	TRBV27	TRBJ2-2	TGTGCCAGCAGTTTACGAGGGACGGTCACCGGGGAGCTGTTTTTT	CASSLRGTVTGELFF
TRBD1	.	TRBV13	TRBJ1-2	TGTGCCAGCAGCTTAGAGGACAGGGAAGACTATGGCTACACCTTC	CASSLEDREDYGYTF
TRBD1	.	TRBV18	TRBJ2-1	TGTGCCAGCTCTGGACAGGGGGCGGCCTCGGATGAGCAGTTCTTC	CASSGQGAASDEQFF
.	.	TRBV18	TRBJ1-6	TGTGCCAGCTCACCACCGACGGGGGGCCATAATTCACCCCTCCACTTT	CASSPPTGGHNSPLHF
TRBD1	.	TRBV18	TRBJ1-1	TGTGCCAGCTCAATGTTCCTGCCAGGGGGCAGCTCTGAAGCTTTCTTT	CASSMFLPGGSSEAFF
TRBD1	.	TRBV7-3	TRBJ1-2	TGTGCCAGCAGCCCCGGGACAGGGGGGAAAAACTATGGCTACACCTTC	CASSPGTGGKNYGYTF
.	.	TRBV6-5	TRBJ2-1	TGTGCCAGCAGTCCCGGTAACAATGAGCAGTTCTTC	CASSPGNNEQFF
TRBD1	.	TRBV7-9	TRBJ2-7	TGTGCCAGCAGCTTAGGGGACAGTCCCTACGAGCAGTACTTC	CASSLGDSPYEQYF
.	once	TRBV5-4	TRBJ2-5	TGTGCCAGCAGCCCCTTGGAGGAGGAGGAGACCCAGTACTTC	CASSPLEEEETQYF
.	.	TRBV5-1	TRBJ2-3	TGCGCCAGCTCCCTGGAGCGGGGCACAGATACGCAGTATTTT	CASSLERGTDTQYF
.	.	TRBV19	TRBJ1-5	TGTGCCAGTAGTATTTGGTTGGGTGGTAGCAATCAGCCCCAGCATTTT	CASSIWLGGSNQPQHF